The source of this TCR beta chain is a study of blood T cells in healthy people across ages. This clonotype was counted between two and nine times. A sample-barcoded 5' primer and a J-beta primer mix were used in a second PCR of roughly 6 to 11 cycles. TCRdb processed the 5' RACE reads anew with MiXCR; each CDR3 protein has one entry. The sample yields roughly 800,000 distinct CDR3 sequences, approximately 55% seen once. Material for sequencing was blood. The TCR originated in a man older than 75 in good health.

The DNA of the CDR3 is TGTGCCAGCAGCCGCGGGGCAGCCACATACGAGCAGTACTTC. It encodes CASSRGAATYEQYF. The J gene is TRBJ2-7, the V gene TRBV7-8, with a weak D call TRBD2 (6 bases). The V end was cut by 5 bases, the J end by 4 bases, with 15 bases between. From germline, CDR1 is SGHVS and CDR2 FQNEAQ. The CDR3 length is 14 residues.